There are a few counts of the clone carrying this T cell receptor (beta chain). Its antigen remains unknown. Other DNA sequences in the same sample also yield this CDR3. Trimming took 5 bases from V and 4 from J, leaving 9 bases between them. The CDR3 is 13 residues long. Germline loops: CDR1 SGHTA, CDR2 FQGNSA. This record comes from a study of shared clonotypes between healthy human individuals. Study-wide results and limits: Though the depth was large, rarefaction showed that sorted-subset sequencing was incomplete.

Splitting of CD4+ cells produced CD45RA+ naive and CD45RA-negative memory subsets. Each subset's genomic DNA was shared equally among a number of immunoSEQ plates. Sorted-subset replicate PCR reactions were performed with approximately 200 ng DNA, corresponding to about 32,000 T cell genomes. Produced via immunoSEQ multiplex PCR; TCRdb's table is partial and in-frame only. The sample records over a million clones, 75% to 80% being singletons. The source material was memory CD4+ T cells from PBMCs. Regarding subset: CD45RA-negative fraction. The TCR sequence derives from a man between 18 and 35 years old in good health. Some clones in this sample may be carry-over from other donors' samples. The V gene is TRBV7-2, the J gene TRBJ1-5; D ambiguous. CDR3 DNA sequence: TGTGCCAGCAGCCGAGGATTTAATCAGCCCCAGCATTTT. This codes for CASSRGFNQPQHF.